There are a few counts of the clone carrying this T cell receptor (beta chain). This entry comes from a study of blood T cell repertoires in COVID-19. At the level of the study: Collection of acute and convalescent COVID-19 samples took place in the United States, Italy and Spain.

Authors' data handling: It was from reference gene primer amplification that nucleated cell counts were estimated. Sequencing was performed with immunoSEQ multiplex PCR; in TCRdb, only in-frame clones are kept and a portion is missing. V and J calls and clone size are given by that table; D and trimming were obtained from the DNA. The table has under 150,000 clones, around three quarters seen once; the top ten hold 3% to 4.5%. Losses at the gene ends were 7 bases for V and 1 base for J; bases not matched to a gene: 4. The CDR3 is 14 amino acids. Germline V CDR1 and CDR2: SNHLY, FYNNEI. The source material was peripheral blood. The receptor's source is a woman older than 75 with acute or convalescent COVID-19. The chain combines TRBV2 with TRBJ2-3; 8 positions agree with TRBD2. The CDR3 reads CASIGGVRTDTQYF. CDR3 coding DNA: TGTGCCAGCATCGGGGGGGTACGCACAGATACGCAGTATTTT.